Shown below are 17 T cell receptor beta chains from a single sample sequenced in a study of blood T cell repertoires in COVID-19. TCRdb's table, derived via immunoSEQ multiplex PCR, lists solely in-frame clones and lacks some. The sample contains about 210,000 clones, more than 85% of which appear only once. Sequencing was performed on peripheral blood. The receptors were gathered from a man aged 40-49 years with acute or convalescent COVID-19.

The V gene is TRBV11-2, the J gene TRBJ2-1; D is undetermined. Deletions cut 0 bases from V and 4 bases from J, with 13 bases between. From germline, CDR1 is SGHAT and CDR2 FQNNGV. This CDR3 region has 16 residues. CDR3 sequence: CASSLERQTAYNEQFF. For the CDR3, the DNA is TGTGCCAGCAGCTTAGAGCGGCAAACGGCTTACAATGAGCAGTTCTTC.

The V call is TRBV6-5, the J call TRBJ1-2; 7 positions agree with TRBD1. CDR3 length equals 14 residues. V shed 5 bases and J 4 bases; nucleotides not matched to a gene: 7. Germline CDR1 is MNHEY and CDR2 is SVGAGI. The CDR3: CASSHDRVAYGYTF. CDR3 bases: TGTGCCAGCAGTCATGACAGGGTGGCCTATGGCTACACCTTC.

J is TRBJ1-1 and V is TRBV28; TRBD1 aligns across 8 bases. The length of the CDR3 is 12 residues. Germline assignment: CDR1 MDHEN and CDR2 SYDVKM. J was trimmed by 7 bases and V by 7 bases; bases with no gene match: 5. The CDR3 DNA reads as TGTGCCAGCAATGGACAGGGTGATGAAGCTTTCTTT. Protein sequence: CASNGQGDEAFF.

The chain recombines TRBV28 with TRBJ2-6; D is possibly TRBD1 (5 bases). In germline, CDR1 is MDHEN, CDR2 SYDVKM. CDR3 size: 20 residues. Trimming stripped 3 bases from V and 3 bases from J, with 24 bases between. CDR3 amino acids: CASSFWPPQVEELGANVLTF. DNA for the CDR3: TGTGCCAGCAGTTTTTGGCCCCCACAGGTAGAGGAACTTGGGGCCAACGTCCTGACTTTC.

This clone was counted a single time. The chain links TRBV10-3 to TRBJ1-1, with TRBD1 as a possible D gene (5 bases). The V gene lost 6 bases and the J gene lost 6 bases, with 17 bases spanning the gap. The germline V gene has CDR1 ENHRY and CDR2 SYGVKD. There are 14 residues in the CDR3. The CDR3 loop is CAIRPAGEASEAFF. CDR3 coding DNA: TGTGCCATCAGACCTGCGGGGGAGGCCTCTGAAGCTTTCTTT.

The chain carries TRBV27 and TRBJ2-7, with D possibly TRBD1 on 6 matching bases. V gave up 3 bases and J gave up 9 bases, with 18 bases separating them. CDR1 is MNHEY and CDR2 is SMNVEV in the germline V gene (reference sequence). This CDR3 region has 14 residues. The CDR3 nucleotides read TGTGCCAGCAGTTTGGCGTTGGGGGCCTTAGGGCAGTACTTC. Protein product: CASSLALGALGQYF.

This chain uses TRBV12-3 or TRBV12-4 with TRBJ2-5, with 7 bases matching TRBD1. The trim removed 8 bases at V and 4 bases at J, leaving 7 bases unmatched. The CDR3 runs to 13 residues. This CDR3 is CASHRGWGETQYF. DNA for the CDR3: TGTGCCAGCCACAGGGGATGGGGAGAGACCCAGTACTTC.

The V gene is TRBV14, the J gene TRBJ2-7, with 11 nucleotides matching TRBD1. V lost 1 base to trimming and J lost 0 bases; unmatched junction nucleotides: 8. Germline CDR1 reads SGHDN; CDR2 reads FVKESK. The CDR3 contains 18 residues. The DNA for the CDR3 is TGTGCCAGCAGCCAAGGAACCGGGACAGGGGGGACCTCCTACGAGCAGTACTTC. This sequence encodes CASSQGTGTGGTSYEQYF.

This clone showed up many times. The chain is built from TRBV10-1 and TRBJ1-2; 7 nucleotides line up with TRBD1. This CDR3 spans 12 amino acids. The V gene end was trimmed by 8 bases and the J gene end by 3 bases; junction bases not matched to a gene: 3. Germline V lookup: CDR1 WNHNN, CDR2 SYGVQD (reference sequence). CDR3 bases: TGCGCCAGCGGTACAGGGGACTATGGCTACACCTTC. It translates to CASGTGDYGYTF.

This rearrangement joins TRBV4-3 to TRBJ2-7, with 10 bases aligning to TRBD2. The germline V gene encodes CDR1 LGHNA and CDR2 YSLEER. The length of the CDR3 is 16 residues. The V gene end was trimmed by 6 bases and the J gene end by 0 bases; junction bases not matched to a gene: 8. Here the CDR3 DNA reads TGCGCCAGCAGGCAGGAACTAGCGGGGAGCTCCTACGAGCAGTACTTC. Residues: CASRQELAGSSYEQYF.

This chain uses TRBV4-1 with TRBJ1-1; perhaps TRBD1 as D (6 bases). V was shortened by 0 bases and J by 6 bases, with 14 bases between the two germline ends. The CDR3 loop spans 15 amino acids. Germline V lookup: CDR1 MGHRA, CDR2 YSYEKL. The CDR3 reads CASSQEGRGFAEAFF. The CDR3 nucleotides read TGCGCCAGCAGCCAAGAGGGGAGGGGGTTCGCTGAAGCTTTCTTT.

V gene TRBV19 combines with J gene TRBJ1-1; TRBD1 matches 8 bases. CDR1 and CDR2 from the germline V gene are LNHDA and SQIVND (reference sequence). V shed 6 bases and J 0 bases; nucleotides not matched to a gene: 15. This CDR3 contains 18 residues. CDR3 sequence reads: CASRGSTGATFLNTEAFF. The CDR3 nucleotides read TGTGCCAGTAGGGGATCGACAGGGGCTACATTTCTGAACACTGAAGCTTTCTTT.

The V and J genes are TRBV6-5 and TRBJ2-1; D is ambiguous. Trimming removed 5 bases at V and 3 bases at J, with 14 bases between. The V gene's germline CDR1 is MNHEY and CDR2 SVGAGI. The CDR3 extends over 15 amino acids. The CDR3 spells CASSLQRQSYNEQFF. The CDR3 DNA reads as TGTGCCAGCAGTCTGCAGAGGCAAAGCTACAATGAGCAGTTCTTC.

The chain has TRBV13 and TRBJ2-5, with TRBD1 matching 10 bases. The CDR3 length is 15 residues. From germline, CDR1 is PRHDT and CDR2 FYEKMQ (reference sequence). The V gene end was trimmed by 1 base and the J gene end by 5 bases; junction bases not matched to a gene: 4. CDR3 amino acids: CASSLVTGGDETQYF. The CDR3 DNA reads TGTGCCAGCAGCTTAGTGACAGGGGGCGATGAGACCCAGTACTTC.

The rearrangement joins TRBV9 to TRBJ2-1; TRBD2 matches at 10 bases. With 4 bases clipped from V and 1 base from J, the junction kept 11 bases outside the gene matches. The CDR3 is 18 residues long. Germline CDR1 SGDLS, CDR2 YYNGEE. This CDR3 reads CASSPHPSGGLSYNEQFF. CDR3 in DNA: TGTGCCAGCAGCCCCCATCCTAGCGGGGGCCTTTCCTACAATGAGCAGTTCTTC.

The table lists this clone with a few counts. The chain combines TRBV6-5 with TRBJ1-1, with 7 bases fitting TRBD1. V dropped 5 bases and J dropped 6; count of bases not matched to a gene: 3. The CDR3 spans 12 residues. Germline lookup yields CDR1 MNHEY and CDR2 SVGAGI. Written as DNA, the CDR3 is TGTGCCAGCAGTACAGGGGCGTCTGAAGCTTTCTTT. Encoded protein: CASSTGASEAFF.

J is TRBJ2-1 and V is TRBV12-3 or TRBV12-4, with a possible D match to TRBD2 (6 bases). V was shortened by 8 bases and J by 8 bases, with 16 bases between the two germline ends. The length of the CDR3 is 13 residues. The DNA of the CDR3 is TGTGCCAGCGAAGTAGGAGGGGTCGATGAGCAGTTCTTC. It specifies CASEVGGVDEQFF.